A single sample gave rise to the 26 T cell receptor beta chains below, sequenced in a study of cytomegalovirus exposure and HLA in healthy donors. PCR employed 60 Vbeta and 13 Jbeta primers. Clones were read by immunoSEQ multiplex PCR, and TCRdb kept only the in-frame ones, dropping some. The table has about 140,000 clones, over 70% seen once; the top ten hold approximately 5.1%. Sequenced input: PBMCs. The receptors shown here come from a male donor in good health and CMV-seronegative.

V is TRBV30 and J is TRBJ2-7; the match to TRBD2 covers 8 bases. V lost 0 bases and J lost 6; bases outside the gene matches: 10. Germline assignment: CDR1 GTSNPN and CDR2 SVGIG (reference sequence). CDR3 length: 15 residues. The CDR3 nucleotides are TGTGCCTGGAGTGTACGCGGGCTAGCGGGTTTCGAGCAGTACTTC. This encodes CAWSVRGLAGFEQYF.

The chain is built from TRBV5-8 and TRBJ1-1; D unclear. The germline V and J ends were trimmed by 2 bases and 6 bases, with 8 bases remaining between them. Germline V CDR1 and CDR2: SGHTS, YDEGEE. The CDR3 sequence is 12 residues long. CDR3 nucleotide sequence: TGTGCCAGCAGCTTCGGGCGGGCTGAAGCTTTCTTT. It encodes CASSFGRAEAFF.

The chain couples TRBV7-9 to TRBJ2-1; 8 bases match TRBD1. Germline-derived CDR1 and CDR2 are SEHNR and FQNEAQ (reference sequence). V lost 4 bases and J lost 9; bases outside the gene matches: 5. The CDR3 consists of 13 residues. The CDR3: CASSYGQGAEQFF. DNA of the CDR3: TGTGCCAGCAGCTATGGACAGGGCGCTGAGCAGTTCTTC.

V gene TRBV23-1 combines with J gene TRBJ1-2; unclear D gene. TRBV23-1 is an ORF; its function is uncertain. The CDR3 is 15 residues long. V lost 4 bases and J lost 1, with 13 bases in between. The CDR3 DNA is TGCGCCAGCAGTCCCGGCGGGGTTATTAACTATGGCTACACCTTC. Its translation: CASSPGGVINYGYTF.

A few counts support this clone. The V call is TRBV19, the J call TRBJ2-7; 8 nucleotides align to TRBD1. V was pared by 8 bases and J by 0 bases, with 3 bases of the junction left unmatched. The germline gives CDR1 LNHDA, CDR2 SQIVND (reference sequence). CDR3 length: 13 amino acids. CDR3 nucleotides: TGTGCCAGTCGACAGGGGTCCTCCTACGAGCAGTACTTC. This codes for CASRQGSSYEQYF.

This clone has a handful of counts. The rearrangement joins TRBV7-2 to TRBJ2-3, with 9 bases identical to TRBD2. Trimming at V came to 1 base and at J to 0 bases, leaving 5 bases not matched to a gene. CDR1 SGHTA and CDR2 FQGNSA come from the germline V gene. The CDR3 sequence is 17 residues long. This chain's CDR3 is CASSLGLTSGSTDTQYF. Here the CDR3 DNA reads TGTGCCAGCAGCTTAGGGCTGACTAGCGGTAGCACAGATACGCAGTATTTT.

J is TRBJ2-6 and V is TRBV7-3, with D perhaps TRBD1 (5 bases). This CDR3 has 17 residues. The V gene's germline CDR1 is SGHTA and CDR2 FQGTGA. V lost 5 bases and J lost 4, with 18 bases in between. The CDR3, as DNA: TGTGCCAGCAGCCCCATTGATGGGGCGGCCGGGGCCAACGTCCTGACTTTC. Translating gives CASSPIDGAAGANVLTF.

The rearrangement uses TRBV7-2 and TRBJ1-4; possible D gene TRBD1, 6 bases. The germline CDR1 and CDR2 sequences are SGHTA and FQGNSA. V was shortened by 2 bases and J by 5 bases, with 18 bases between the two germline ends. This CDR3 region has 17 residues. The CDR3 spells CASSLTYRDTSNEKLFF. CDR3 coding DNA: TGTGCCAGCAGCTTAACCTACAGGGATACTTCGAATGAAAAACTGTTTTTT.

The chain combines TRBV15 with TRBJ2-4; 10 bases are a match to TRBD1. The CDR3 extends over 18 amino acids. J gave up 0 bases and V 0 bases, and 5 bases lay outside the gene matches. Germline CDR1 LNHNV, CDR2 YYDKDF (reference sequence). The CDR3 sequence: CATSRDAGTGAAKNIQYF. CDR3 coding DNA: TGTGCCACCAGCAGAGATGCTGGGACAGGGGCAGCCAAAAACATTCAGTACTTC.

The rearrangement joins TRBV7-2 to TRBJ2-7, with D possibly TRBD2 on 7 matching bases. Germline values: CDR1 SGHTA, CDR2 FQGNSA. Trimming stripped 1 base from V and 2 bases from J, with 18 bases between. The CDR3 extends over 17 amino acids. The CDR3 sequence is CASSLGKGGRGAYEQYF. The CDR3 coding sequence is TGTGCCAGCAGCTTAGGGAAGGGGGGGCGCGGGGCCTACGAGCAGTACTTC.

The V and J genes are TRBV4-3 and TRBJ2-5, with D perhaps TRBD2 (5 bases). This CDR3 has 13 residues. Trimming took off 3 bases at V and 11 bases at J, with 16 bases between the two ends. The germline gives CDR1 LGHNA, CDR2 YSLEER. The CDR3 sequence: CASSHPGLPRQYF. In DNA, the CDR3 is TGCGCCAGCAGCCACCCCGGACTCCCAAGGCAGTACTTC.

The V and J genes are TRBV7-2 and TRBJ1-2, with 12 bases fitting TRBD1. The ends lost 5 bases at V and 4 bases at J; junction bases unmatched: 5. CDR1 is SGHTA, CDR2 FQGNSA, per germline. The CDR3 totals 15 residues. Here the CDR3 reads CASSGGQGAIYGYTF. The CDR3 bases are TGTGCCAGCAGCGGGGGACAGGGGGCTATCTATGGCTACACCTTC.

This sequence joins TRBV28 and TRBJ1-3, with D possibly TRBD1 on 6 matching bases. This CDR3 is built from 14 residues. Trimming took off 2 bases at V and 8 bases at J, with 13 bases between the two ends. Per the germline V gene, CDR1 is MDHEN and CDR2 is SYDVKM. In nucleotides, the CDR3 is TGTGCCAGCAGTTTACAGGGGTTAGGATACACCATATATTTT. Amino acid sequence: CASSLQGLGYTIYF.

Concerning this clone itself: The CDR3 does not close with the conserved phenylalanine or tryptophan, likely indicating a read error. The J gene is TRBJ1-2, the V gene TRBV7-9, with 9 nucleotides matching TRBD1. Trimming took 4 bases from V and 6 from J; bases not matched to a gene: 6. The CDR3 has 14 residues. CDR1 is SEHNR and CDR2 is FQNEAQ in the germline V gene (reference sequence). CDR3 loop: CASSSQGASDGYTL. CDR3 DNA sequence: TGTGCCAGCAGCTCACAGGGGGCATCGGATGGCTACACCCTC.

The V gene is TRBV4-1, the J gene TRBJ2-7; TRBD1 agrees at 11 bases. Germline CDR1 MGHRA, CDR2 YSYEKL. V was clipped by 3 bases and J by 3 bases; unmatched bases: 4. The CDR3 has 15 amino acids. The chain's CDR3 is CASSHPGQGDYEQYF. CDR3 sequence (DNA): TGCGCCAGCAGCCACCCGGGACAGGGGGACTACGAGCAGTACTTC.

The V and J genes are TRBV2 and TRBJ1-3; D is ambiguous. With 6 bases removed from V and 0 bases from J, the gap between germline ends came to 9 bases. The germline CDR1 and CDR2 sequences are SNHLY and FYNNEI. The CDR3 contains 14 residues. CDR3 loop: CASRFQSSGNTIYF. The CDR3 DNA follows: TGTGCCAGCAGGTTTCAGTCCTCTGGAAACACCATATATTTT.

CDR3: CASSPGPASHYEQYF. CDR3 sequence (DNA): TGTGCCAGCAGTCCTGGGCCGGCCTCGCACTACGAGCAGTACTTC. J is TRBJ2-7 and V is TRBV6-5; D is unresolved. The length of the CDR3 is 15 residues. Germline lookup yields CDR1 MNHEY and CDR2 SVGAGI. The V and J ends lost 5 bases and 3 bases respectively, with 17 bases between them.

This chain links TRBV7-6 with TRBJ2-3, with D possibly matching TRBD1 (6 bases). The germline CDR1 and CDR2 sequences are SGHVS and FNYEAQ. The CDR3 contains 15 residues. The ends were cut back, 2 bases at V and 4 bases at J, with 13 bases in the middle. CDR3: CASSLMGARSDTQYF. The CDR3 DNA follows: TGTGCCAGCAGCTTAATGGGGGCAAGGTCAGATACGCAGTATTTT.

The chain joins TRBV19 to TRBJ1-4; D is uncertain. V shed 1 base and J shed 8 bases, with 14 bases lying between them. Germline values: CDR1 LNHDA, CDR2 SQIVND (reference sequence). The CDR3 is 15 residues long. The CDR3 region is CASSIVGPLREKLFF. The CDR3 DNA follows: TGTGCCAGTAGTATAGTCGGTCCGTTGAGGGAAAAACTGTTTTTT.

The CDR3 region has the DNA TGCGCCAGCAGCATTGGGACAGGAAACACCGGGGAGCTGTTTTTT. Translation gives CASSIGTGNTGELFF. This chain links TRBV5-1 with TRBJ2-2, with 8 bases that match TRBD1. Looked up from germline, CDR1 is SGHRS and CDR2 is YFSETQ. J gave up 2 bases and V 4 bases, and 4 bases lay outside the gene matches. The CDR3 spans 15 residues.

This chain connects TRBV7-8 to TRBJ2-7; the D is unclear. Germline V gives CDR1 SGHVS, CDR2 FQNEAQ. Trimming pared 5 bases from V and 6 bases from J, leaving 11 bases between. The CDR3 consists of 12 residues. The CDR3 DNA sequence: TGTGCCAGCAGCCGGTTCTCTCGCGAGCAGTACTTC. It encodes CASSRFSREQYF.

This clone was detected a few times. The V gene is TRBV16, the J gene TRBJ1-5; tentatively, D is TRBD1 (5 bases). Deletions cut 2 bases from V and 5 bases from J, with 10 bases between. The CDR3 is made up of 14 amino acids. CDR1 is KGHSY, CDR2 FQNENV, per germline. The CDR3 reads CASSQQGSYQPQHF. CDR3 DNA sequence: TGTGCCAGCAGCCAACAGGGAAGCTATCAGCCCCAGCATTTT.

The chain uses TRBV7-6 and TRBJ2-3, with 12 nucleotides matching TRBD2. This CDR3 region has 16 residues. V lost 4 bases and J lost 4; bases outside the gene matches: 6. Germline V lookup: CDR1 SGHVS, CDR2 FNYEAQ. The CDR3 loop reads CASSSLAGGQADTQYF. The CDR3 DNA follows: TGTGCCAGCAGCTCCCTAGCGGGGGGGCAGGCAGATACGCAGTATTTT.

The chain links TRBV28 to TRBJ2-7; tentative D call: TRBD2 (5 bases). The CDR3 runs 12 residues. The germline V gene encodes CDR1 MDHEN and CDR2 SYDVKM. Trimming removed 3 bases at V and 7 bases at J, with 10 bases between. The DNA of the CDR3 is TGTGCCAGCAGTTTGGGAGCGAGGGAGCAGTACTTC. Translation gives CASSLGAREQYF.

V and J are TRBV5-4 and TRBJ1-5; D is perhaps TRBD1 (5 bases). CDR3 length: 15 amino acids. Germline CDR1 is SGHNT and CDR2 is YYREEE (reference sequence). V lost 3 bases to trimming and J lost 7 bases, with 17 bases between them. The CDR3 loop is CASSSNQGVPQPQHF. CDR3 bases: TGTGCCAGCAGCTCCAACCAAGGGGTGCCCCAGCCCCAGCATTTT. Complete variable domain (other parts from reference TRBV5-4 and TRBJ1-5): ETGVTQSPTHLIKTRGQQVTLRCSSQSGHNTVSWYQQALGQGPQFIFQYYREEENGRGNFPPRFSGLQFPNYSSELNVNALELDDSALYLCASSSNQGVPQPQHFGDGTRLSIL.

The chain uses TRBV7-9 and TRBJ2-5; D possibly corresponds to TRBD1 (6 bases). Germline CDR1 SEHNR, CDR2 FQNEAQ (reference sequence). CDR3 size: 15 residues. V lost 2 bases to trimming and J lost 1 base, with 11 bases between them. The CDR3 spells CASSLRDTVQETQYF. CDR3 DNA sequence: TGTGCCAGCAGCTTAAGGGACACTGTCCAAGAGACCCAGTACTTC.